The 10 T cell receptor beta chains below were found in one sample sequenced in a study of vaccination and CD4 T cells after COVID-19. What these receptors recognize is not known. Researchers used the Oncomine TCR Beta short-read assay to sequence DNA from cultured CD4+ T cells. One entry per CDR3 protein, called by TCRdb with MiXCR from the PCR reads. The repertoire holds roughly 12,000 distinct CDR3 sequences, with 44% as singletons. The treatment was: roughly 10-day PBMC culture with coronavirus spike peptide pools or control peptides (ViraFEST assay). Sequencing used cultured CD4+ T cells from blood. Receptors originate from a human donor with COVID-19.

The V and J genes are TRBV5-1 and TRBJ1-2, with 9 positions matching TRBD1. The CDR3 sequence is 18 residues long. Trimming at V came to 5 bases and at J to 6 bases, leaving 20 bases not matched to a gene. The V gene's germline CDR1 is SGHRS and CDR2 YFSETQ. The CDR3 spells CASRPTGGNVPTLNGYTF. The CDR3 DNA sequence: TGCGCCAGCAGACCGACAGGGGGGAATGTCCCGACTTTGAATGGCTACACCTTC.

This rearrangement joins TRBV5-1 to TRBJ2-7; 9 nucleotides align to TRBD1. Germline trimming cut 3 bases from V and 1 base from J; bases unmatched to any gene: 14. Germline V gene data show CDR1 as SGHRS and CDR2 as YFSETQ. The CDR3 length is 18 residues. This CDR3 reads CASSSIPPGQGSSYEQYF. Written as DNA, the CDR3 is TGCGCCAGCAGCTCGATACCTCCGGGACAGGGCTCTTCCTACGAGCAGTACTTC.

The V and J genes are TRBV19 and TRBJ1-4; D not resolved. There are 15 residues in the CDR3. Trimming stripped 4 bases from V and 5 bases from J, with 14 bases between. Germline CDR1 is LNHDA and CDR2 is SQIVND (reference sequence). Written as DNA, the CDR3 is TGTGCCAGTAGTACCCCCAAAGGCAACAATGAAAAACTGTTTTTT. Translated, it gives CASSTPKGNNEKLFF.

This clonotype was picked up one time. The gene calls are TRBV5-1 and TRBJ1-5, with 7 bases aligning to TRBD1. There are 13 residues in the CDR3. Germline CDR1 SGHRS, CDR2 YFSETQ. V shed 4 bases, J shed 4 bases, and the junction held 2 bases outside the gene matches. The CDR3 region is CASSPGQNQPQHF. The CDR3 DNA sequence: TGCGCCAGCAGCCCGGGACAGAATCAGCCCCAGCATTTT. Using reference TRBV5-1 and TRBJ1-5 for the parts outside the CDR3, the full variable domain is KAGVTQTPRYLIKTRGQQVTLSCSPISGHRSVSWYQQTPGQGLQFLFEYFSETQRNKGNFPGRFSGRQFSNSRSEMNVSTLELGDSALYLCASSPGQNQPQHFGDGTRLSIL.

The chain combines TRBV20-1 with TRBJ2-5, with TRBD2 matching 9 bases. CDR1 DFQATT and CDR2 SNEGSKA come from the germline V gene (reference sequence). CDR3 size: 13 residues. The CDR3 sequence is CSSRGGRSETQYF. The CDR3 region has the DNA TGCAGCTCGCGGGGGGGAAGGTCGGAGACCCAGTACTTC.

Only a few counts were recorded for this clonotype. This rearrangement joins TRBV6-5 to TRBJ2-1; D not certain. The CDR3 is 13 residues long. V gave up 0 bases and J gave up 8 bases, with 8 bases separating them. Per germline, CDR1 MNHEY and CDR2 SVGAGI. The CDR3 here is CASSYSRLDEQFF. The DNA of the CDR3 is TGTGCCAGCAGTTACTCGAGGCTCGATGAGCAGTTCTTC.

V usage is TRBV7-2 and J usage is TRBJ1-3; D call uncertain. Trimming removed 8 bases at V and 8 bases at J, with 13 bases between. The germline V gene encodes CDR1 SGHTA and CDR2 FQGNSA. The CDR3 runs 12 residues. The CDR3 DNA reads as TGTGCCAGCGAGAATCTGAGTCACACCATATATTTT. It is translated as CASENLSHTIYF.

In this sample, this clonotype turned up once. The chain carries TRBV30 and TRBJ2-5; 7 positions agree with TRBD2. This CDR3 region has 14 residues. Losses at the gene ends were 2 bases for V and 5 bases for J; bases not matched to a gene: 8. Germline V CDR1 and CDR2: GTSNPN, SVGIG (reference sequence). For the CDR3, the DNA is TGTGCCTGGAGTCGGGGCGGGGGTCTGGAGACCCAGTACTTC. Its translation is CAWSRGGGLETQYF.

This clonotype was found a few times. V usage is TRBV6-2 or TRBV6-3 and J usage is TRBJ1-1, with D perhaps matching TRBD1 (5 bases). V gave up 7 bases and J gave up 3 bases, with 18 bases separating them. This CDR3 comprises 15 residues. CDR1 MNHEY and CDR2 SVGEGT come from the germline V gene. The CDR3 sequence is CASIRTGKGDTEAFF. DNA for the CDR3: TGTGCCAGCATTCGAACCGGCAAAGGGGACACTGAAGCTTTCTTT.

CDR3 amino acids: CASSFDGRPEAFF. DNA for the CDR3: TGTGCCAGCAGTTTCGATGGGCGACCTGAAGCTTTCTTT. The chain joins TRBV27 to TRBJ1-1; D gene unclear. Germline V lookup: CDR1 MNHEY, CDR2 SMNVEV (reference sequence). Trimming took 3 bases from V and 6 from J, leaving 11 bases between them. There are 13 residues in the CDR3.